This T cell receptor beta chain was recorded in a study of blood T cell repertoires in COVID-19. Repertoires were generated with immunoSEQ multiplex PCR, while TCRdb's copy carries only in-frame clones and drops some. The profile shows fewer than 250,000 clones, about nine tenths of them singletons. V dropped 8 bases and J dropped 5 bases, with 13 bases sitting between them. Germline CDR1 reads MGHRA; CDR2 reads YSYEKL. This CDR3 has 12 residues. The sample consisted of PBMCs or T cells enriched from blood (not recorded which). The clonotype comes from a woman in her thirties with acute COVID-19. The chain recombines TRBV4-1 with TRBJ2-7; D unresolved. The CDR3 DNA is TGCGCCAGCTCCTCAGACTTGAACGAGCAGTACTTC. Its translation is CASSSDLNEQYF.